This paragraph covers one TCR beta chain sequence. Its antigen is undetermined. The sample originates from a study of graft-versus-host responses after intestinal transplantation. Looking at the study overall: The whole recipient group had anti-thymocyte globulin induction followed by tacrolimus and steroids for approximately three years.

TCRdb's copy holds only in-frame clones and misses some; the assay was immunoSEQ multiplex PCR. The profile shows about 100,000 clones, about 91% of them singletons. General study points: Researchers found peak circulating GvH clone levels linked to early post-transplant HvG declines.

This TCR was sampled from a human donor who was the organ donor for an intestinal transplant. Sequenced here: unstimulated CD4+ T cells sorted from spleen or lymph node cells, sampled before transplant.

CDR3 protein: CASSLAGNRAQNIQYF. The DNA of the CDR3 is TGCGCCAGCAGCTTGGCCGGAAATCGGGCCCAAAACATTCAGTACTTC. The chain employs TRBV5-1 and TRBJ2-4; D not certain. The CDR3 length is 16 residues. Trimming took 0 bases from V and 5 from J, leaving 15 bases between them. CDR1 SGHRS and CDR2 YFSETQ come from the germline V gene.